Listed below are T cell receptor beta chains from one sample, sequenced in a study of T cells in Graves' hyperthyroidism and ophthalmopathy. TCRdb itself ran the multiplex PCR reads through MiXCR, one entry per CDR3 protein. The data show more than 450,000 distinct CDR3 sequences, just under 20% seen once. Sequences were obtained from blood. Receptor source: a middle-aged man with Graves' ophthalmopathy. The CDR3 runs from the conserved cysteine through the conserved F or W. A D gene is named only where the DNA matches it firmly. A row's size may be missing; if present it is once, few, many or a size class.

TGCAGTGCTAGAGATGTGCGGGGGAGCTCCTACGAGCAGTACTTC,CSARDVRGSSYEQYF,TRBD2,TRBJ2-7,TRBV20-1,many
TGTGCCAGCAGTTTACGGACAGGGTTATGGAGCAATCAGCCCCAGCATTTT,CASSLRTGLWSNQPQHF,TRBD1,TRBJ1-5,TRBV12-3/TRBV12-4,many
TGTGCCGGCAGCCTGTCAGGAGGGTACGAGCAGTACTTC,CAGSLSGGYEQYF,.,TRBJ2-7,TRBV14,.
TGTGCCAGCAGCTCCGGGACTAGCGGGAGGGGGGAGCTGTTTTTT,CASSSGTSGRGELFF,TRBD2,TRBJ2-2,TRBV7-2,many
TGCGCCAGCAGCTTGGACCCAGGGTCAGAGACCCAGTACTTC,CASSLDPGSETQYF,.,TRBJ2-5,TRBV5-1,many
TGTGCCAGCAGTGAAGGGGGGACAGGGATGACAGATACGCAGTATTTT,CASSEGGTGMTDTQYF,TRBD1,TRBJ2-3,TRBV2,many
TGCAGCGTGGTCGAGAGCGGGACACGGGAGCAGTTCTTC,CSVVESGTREQFF,.,TRBJ2-1,TRBV29-1,.
TGTGCCAGCAGCCCTAATCTTCGACAGGGGGCGGTCGGGGAGCTGTTTTTT,CASSPNLRQGAVGELFF,TRBD1,TRBJ2-2,TRBV7-3,few
TGTGCCACCGGTCGCGGGAGGGCCGGTGAGCAGTTCTTC,CATGRGRAGEQFF,TRBD2,TRBJ2-1,TRBV24-1,.
TGCAGTGCTGGAAAACGGGAGGAGGGCACAGATACGCAGTATTTT,CSAGKREEGTDTQYF,TRBD2,TRBJ2-3,TRBV20-1,many
TGTGCCAGTAGTTTTACAGGGGGCGCTTCTGGCTACACCTTC,CASSFTGGASGYTF,TRBD1,TRBJ1-2,TRBV19,once
TGTGCCTCGGCAGGGGGTATAGATACGCAGTATTTT,CASAGGIDTQYF,TRBD1,TRBJ2-3,TRBV7-3,.
TGTGCCAGCAGTTACTTAGGGATCCTACCCAGCACAGATACGCAGTATTTT,CASSYLGILPSTDTQYF,.,TRBJ2-3,TRBV6-2/TRBV6-3,few
TGTGCCAGCAGTACCCTTAGCGGGAGGGAATACAATGAGCAGTTCTTC,CASSTLSGREYNEQFF,TRBD2,TRBJ2-1,TRBV28,many
TGTGCCAGCAGCGGAGGGACTGACTCTGGAAACACCATATATTTT,CASSGGTDSGNTIYF,.,TRBJ1-3,TRBV9,.
TGTGCCAGCAGTCCGCAAGCGGGGGTCACCGGGACAGCCAACTATGGCTACACCTTC,CASSPQAGVTGTANYGYTF,TRBD1,TRBJ1-2,TRBV27,.
TGTGCCAGCAGTCCCCGGACAGGGGAGGGTGAGACCCAGTACTTC,CASSPRTGEGETQYF,TRBD1,TRBJ2-5,TRBV27,many
TGCGCCAGCAGCTTGAGCGGGAAGAGCACAGATACGCAGTATTTT,CASSLSGKSTDTQYF,TRBD2,TRBJ2-3,TRBV5-1,few
TGTGTCAGCAGCTTCGGACGGGAGCTGTTTTTT,CVSSFGRELFF,.,TRBJ2-2,TRBV3-1,once
TGTGCCTGGAGTGTAGGGATGGGGCCCCAGCATTTT,CAWSVGMGPQHF,.,TRBJ1-5,TRBV30,few
TGTGCCAGCAGCTTACAGGGAATGTATCAGCCCCAGCATTTT,CASSLQGMYQPQHF,.,TRBJ1-5,TRBV11-2,.
TGTGCCGTCAGAGGCGGCATCGACTCCTACAATGAGCAGTTCTTC,CAVRGGIDSYNEQFF,.,TRBJ2-1,TRBV7-2,many
TGCAGCGCCGGACTAGCGGGGGTCTATGAGCAGTTCTTC,CSAGLAGVYEQFF,TRBD2,TRBJ2-1,TRBV20-1,many
TGTGCCAGCAGTTCGGGACAGTCCTACGAGCAGTACTTC,CASSSGQSYEQYF,TRBD1,TRBJ2-7,TRBV7-9,many
TGTGCCACCAGGGGGAACGGGGGCCCTCAGTTCTTC,CATRGNGGPQFF,.,TRBJ2-1,TRBV24-1,few
TGTGCCAGCAGCCAGGGCACAGATACGCAGTATTTT,CASSQGTDTQYF,.,TRBJ2-3,TRBV3-1,many
TGTGCCAGCAGTCGGACTAGCGGGGAGTACCAAGAGACCCAGTACTTC,CASSRTSGEYQETQYF,TRBD2,TRBJ2-5,TRBV28,many
TGTGCCAGCTCACCAGTGGCGGATCAGCCCCAGCATTTT,CASSPVADQPQHF,.,TRBJ1-5,TRBV18,many